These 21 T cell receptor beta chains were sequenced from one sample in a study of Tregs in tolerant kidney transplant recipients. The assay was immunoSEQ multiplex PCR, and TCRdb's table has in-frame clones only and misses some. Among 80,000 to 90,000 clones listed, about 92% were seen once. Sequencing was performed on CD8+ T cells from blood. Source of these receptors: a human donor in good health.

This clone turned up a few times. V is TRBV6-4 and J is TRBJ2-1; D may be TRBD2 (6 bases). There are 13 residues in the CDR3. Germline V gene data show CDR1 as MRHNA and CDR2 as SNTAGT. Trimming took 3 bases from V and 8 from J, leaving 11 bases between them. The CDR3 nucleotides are TGTGCCAGCAGTGAAGGAGCTAGCGATGAGCAGTTCTTC. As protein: CASSEGASDEQFF.

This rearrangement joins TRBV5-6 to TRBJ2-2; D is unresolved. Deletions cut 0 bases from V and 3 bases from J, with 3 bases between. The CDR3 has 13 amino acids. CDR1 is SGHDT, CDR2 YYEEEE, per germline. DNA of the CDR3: TGTGCCAGCAGCTTGGGGGACACCGGGGAGCTGTTTTTT. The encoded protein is CASSLGDTGELFF.

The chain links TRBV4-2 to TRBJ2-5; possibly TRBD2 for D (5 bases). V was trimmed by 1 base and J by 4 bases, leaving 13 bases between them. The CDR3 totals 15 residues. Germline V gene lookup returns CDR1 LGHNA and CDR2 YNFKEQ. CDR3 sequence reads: CASSQVLEGGETQYF. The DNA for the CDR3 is TGTGCCAGCAGCCAAGTTCTAGAGGGTGGAGAGACCCAGTACTTC.

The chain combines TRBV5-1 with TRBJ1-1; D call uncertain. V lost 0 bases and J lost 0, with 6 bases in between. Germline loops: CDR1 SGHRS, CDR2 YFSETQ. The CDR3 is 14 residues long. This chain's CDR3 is CASSLAFVNTEAFF. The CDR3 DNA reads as TGCGCCAGCAGCTTGGCTTTCGTGAACACTGAAGCTTTCTTT.

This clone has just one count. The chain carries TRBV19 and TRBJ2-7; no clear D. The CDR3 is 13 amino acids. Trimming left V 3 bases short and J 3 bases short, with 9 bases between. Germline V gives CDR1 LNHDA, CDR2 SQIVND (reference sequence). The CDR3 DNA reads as TGTGCCAGTAGTATGTCGGCAGACTACGAGCAGTACTTC. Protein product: CASSMSADYEQYF.

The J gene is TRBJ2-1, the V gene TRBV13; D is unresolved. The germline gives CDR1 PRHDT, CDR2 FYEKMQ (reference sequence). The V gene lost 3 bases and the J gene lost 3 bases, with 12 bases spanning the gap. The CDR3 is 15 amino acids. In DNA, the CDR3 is TGTGCCAGCAGCTTCGACGGGTCGATCTACAATGAGCAGTTCTTC. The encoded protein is CASSFDGSIYNEQFF.

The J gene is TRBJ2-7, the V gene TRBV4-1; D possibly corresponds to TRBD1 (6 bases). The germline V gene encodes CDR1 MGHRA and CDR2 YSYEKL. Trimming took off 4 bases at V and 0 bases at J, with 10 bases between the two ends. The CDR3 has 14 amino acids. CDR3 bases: TGCGCCAGCAGCCCGAGACAGGCCTCCTACGAGCAGTACTTC. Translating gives CASSPRQASYEQYF.

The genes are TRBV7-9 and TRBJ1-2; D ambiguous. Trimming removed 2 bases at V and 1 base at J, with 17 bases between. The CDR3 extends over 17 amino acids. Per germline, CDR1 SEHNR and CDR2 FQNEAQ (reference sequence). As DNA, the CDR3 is TGTGCCAGCAGCTTAATTGGCGAACAGCCGTTTAACTATGGCTACACCTTC. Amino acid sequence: CASSLIGEQPFNYGYTF. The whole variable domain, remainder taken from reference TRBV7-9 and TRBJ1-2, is DTGVSQNPRHKITKRGQNVTFRCDPISEHNRLYWYRQTLGQGPEFLTYFQNEAQLEKSRLLSDRFSAERPKGSFSTLEIQRTEQGDSAMYLCASSLIGEQPFNYGYTFGSGTRLTVV.

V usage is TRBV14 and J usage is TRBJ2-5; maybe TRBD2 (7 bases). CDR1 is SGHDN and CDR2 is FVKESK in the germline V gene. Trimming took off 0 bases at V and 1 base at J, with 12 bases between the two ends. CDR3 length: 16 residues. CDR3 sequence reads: CASSQELGGAQETQYF. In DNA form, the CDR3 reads TGTGCCAGCAGCCAAGAGTTAGGGGGGGCCCAAGAGACCCAGTACTTC.

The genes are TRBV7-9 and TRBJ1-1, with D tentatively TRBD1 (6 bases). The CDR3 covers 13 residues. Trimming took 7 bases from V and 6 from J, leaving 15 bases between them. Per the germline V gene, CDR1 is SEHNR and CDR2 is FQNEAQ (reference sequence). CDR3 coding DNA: TGTGCCAGCACCTTTGGAGGGGGGTCTGAAGCTTTCTTT. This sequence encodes CASTFGGGSEAFF.

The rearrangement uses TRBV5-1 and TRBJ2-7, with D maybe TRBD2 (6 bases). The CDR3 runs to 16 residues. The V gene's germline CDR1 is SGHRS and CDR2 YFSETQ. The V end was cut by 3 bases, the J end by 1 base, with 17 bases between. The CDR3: CASSSFPAGSSYEQYF. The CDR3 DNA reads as TGCGCCAGCAGCTCATTCCCTGCGGGGTCGTCCTACGAGCAGTACTTC.

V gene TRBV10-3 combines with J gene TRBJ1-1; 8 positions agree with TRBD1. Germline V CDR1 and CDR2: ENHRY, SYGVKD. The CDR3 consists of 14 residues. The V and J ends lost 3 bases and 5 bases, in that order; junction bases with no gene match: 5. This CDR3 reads CAISDSGGRTEAFF. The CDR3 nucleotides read TGTGCCATCAGTGACTCAGGGGGCCGGACTGAAGCTTTCTTT.

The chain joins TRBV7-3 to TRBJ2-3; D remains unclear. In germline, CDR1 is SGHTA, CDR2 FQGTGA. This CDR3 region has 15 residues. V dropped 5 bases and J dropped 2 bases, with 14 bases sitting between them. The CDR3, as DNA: TGTGCCAGCAGCCGCACCCCCTTACTCACAGATACGCAGTATTTT. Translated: CASSRTPLLTDTQYF.

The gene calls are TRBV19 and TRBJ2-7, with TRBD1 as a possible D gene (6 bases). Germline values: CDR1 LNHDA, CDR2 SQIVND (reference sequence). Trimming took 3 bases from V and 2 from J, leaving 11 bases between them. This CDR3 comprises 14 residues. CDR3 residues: CASSIKGVTYEQYF. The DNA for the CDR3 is TGTGCCAGTAGTATCAAGGGGGTTACCTACGAGCAGTACTTC.

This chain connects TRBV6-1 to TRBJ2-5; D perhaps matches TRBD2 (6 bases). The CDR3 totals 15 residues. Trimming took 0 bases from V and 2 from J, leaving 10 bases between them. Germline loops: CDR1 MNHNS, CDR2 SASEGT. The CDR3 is CASSEAIGGQETQYF. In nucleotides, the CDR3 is TGTGCCAGCAGTGAAGCGATCGGGGGTCAAGAGACCCAGTACTTC.

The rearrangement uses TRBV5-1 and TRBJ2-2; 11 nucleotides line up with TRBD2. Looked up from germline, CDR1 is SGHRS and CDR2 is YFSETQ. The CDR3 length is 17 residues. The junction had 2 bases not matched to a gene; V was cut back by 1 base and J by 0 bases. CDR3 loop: CASSLTSGGANTGELFF. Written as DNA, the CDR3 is TGCGCCAGCAGCTTGACTAGCGGGGGCGCGAACACCGGGGAGCTGTTTTTT.

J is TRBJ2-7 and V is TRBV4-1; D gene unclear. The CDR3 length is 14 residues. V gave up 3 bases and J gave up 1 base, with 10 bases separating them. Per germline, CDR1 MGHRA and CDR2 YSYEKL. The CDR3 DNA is TGCGCCAGCAGCCAGGGCGTGGGGTCCTACGAGCAGTACTTC. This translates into CASSQGVGSYEQYF.

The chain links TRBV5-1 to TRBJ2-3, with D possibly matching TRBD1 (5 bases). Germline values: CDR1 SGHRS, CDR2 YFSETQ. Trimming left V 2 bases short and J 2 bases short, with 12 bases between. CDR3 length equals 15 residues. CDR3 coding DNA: TGCGCCAGCAGCTTCCAGGGAATTCCCACAGATACGCAGTATTTT. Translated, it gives CASSFQGIPTDTQYF.

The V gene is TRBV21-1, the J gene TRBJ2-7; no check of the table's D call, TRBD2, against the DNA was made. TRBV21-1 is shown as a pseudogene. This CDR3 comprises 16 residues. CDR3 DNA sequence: TGTGCCAGCAGCAAAGGACCCCTCTCGGGGTACTACGAGCAGTACTTC. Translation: CASSKGPLSGYYEQYF.

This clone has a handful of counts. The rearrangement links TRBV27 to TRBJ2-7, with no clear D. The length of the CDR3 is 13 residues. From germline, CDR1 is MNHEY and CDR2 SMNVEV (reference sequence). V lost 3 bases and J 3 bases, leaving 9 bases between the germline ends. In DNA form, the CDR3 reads TGTGCCAGCAGTTTGGAGTCGGACTACGAGCAGTACTTC. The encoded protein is CASSLESDYEQYF.

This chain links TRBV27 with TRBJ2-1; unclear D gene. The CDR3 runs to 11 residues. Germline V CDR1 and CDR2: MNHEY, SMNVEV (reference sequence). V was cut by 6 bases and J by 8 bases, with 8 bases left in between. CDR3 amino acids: CASSRAHEQFF. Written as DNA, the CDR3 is TGTGCCAGCAGCAGAGCCCATGAGCAGTTCTTC.